One and the same sample provided the 27 T cell receptor beta chains below, sequenced in a study of OX40 agonist ivuxolimab in advanced cancers. Here immunoSEQ multiplex PCR was the method, and the copy in TCRdb shows in-frame clones only, minus some. The table lists around 86,000 clones, roughly 84% of them singletons. Sequenced material: CD4+ or CD8+ T cells sorted from blood, taken in a trial of the OX40 agonist ivuxolimab. Receptors originate from an adult with an advanced solid tumor such as melanoma, head and neck, liver or kidney cancer.

J is TRBJ2-2 and V is TRBV19; no reliable D call. The CDR3 sequence is 13 residues long. V shed 4 bases and J shed 4 bases, with 7 bases lying between them. From germline, CDR1 is LNHDA and CDR2 SQIVND (reference sequence). In DNA form, the CDR3 reads TGTGCCAGTAGTACGCTAAGCACCGGGGAGCTGTTTTTT. Translation gives CASSTLSTGELFF.

The CDR3 region is CASSDRNQPQHF. The DNA of the CDR3 is TGTGCCAGCAGCGACCGGAATCAGCCCCAGCATTTT. V usage is TRBV13 and J usage is TRBJ1-5, with D uncertain. The CDR3 has 12 residues. V dropped 5 bases and J dropped 4 bases, with 6 bases sitting between them. CDR1 and CDR2 from the germline V gene are PRHDT and FYEKMQ (reference sequence).

J is TRBJ2-2 and V is TRBV9; D ambiguous. Trimming stripped 0 bases from V and 3 bases from J, with 6 bases between. The CDR3 is 14 amino acids. Germline V gene lookup returns CDR1 SGDLS and CDR2 YYNGEE. CDR3 sequence reads: CASSVAPDTGELFF. CDR3 bases: TGTGCCAGCAGCGTAGCTCCCGACACCGGGGAGCTGTTTTTT.

Turning to this clone: Distinct nucleotide sequences in the sample also encode this CDR3. The chain links TRBV5-1 to TRBJ2-2, with 11 bases aligning to TRBD1. The CDR3 runs 15 residues. Germline V gene sequence: CDR1 SGHRS, CDR2 YFSETQ. Trimming cost V 3 bases and J 3 bases; bases outside gene matches: 1. The chain's CDR3 is CASSSGQGDTGELFF. The CDR3 DNA sequence: TGCGCCAGCAGCTCGGGACAGGGGGACACCGGGGAGCTGTTTTTT.

The chain has TRBV4-2 and TRBJ1-2; TRBD1 agrees at 7 bases. The CDR3 loop spans 16 amino acids. The V gene end was trimmed by 0 bases and the J gene end by 6 bases; junction bases not matched to a gene: 10. Germline V CDR1 and CDR2: LGHNA, YNFKEQ. The CDR3 DNA follows: TGTGCCAGCAGCCAAGATAGGGGAGGGGGCTCTCATGGCTACACCTTC. Translating it yields CASSQDRGGGSHGYTF.

J is TRBJ2-1 and V is TRBV19; D not resolved. The V end was cut by 3 bases, the J end by 9 bases, with 12 bases between. The germline V gene encodes CDR1 LNHDA and CDR2 SQIVND (reference sequence). This CDR3 region has 13 residues. The CDR3 DNA follows: TGTGCCAGTAGTATCGGAGTGGCGACTGAGCAGTTCTTC. It is translated as CASSIGVATEQFF.

The chain combines TRBV6-5 with TRBJ2-2; 9 bases fit TRBD1. Trimming removed 3 bases from V and 5 bases from J; junction bases left unmatched: 7. The CDR3 loop spans 16 amino acids. The germline V gene encodes CDR1 MNHEY and CDR2 SVGAGI. CDR3 protein: CASSYWDRAITGELFF. The CDR3 bases are TGTGCCAGCAGTTATTGGGACAGGGCCATAACCGGGGAGCTGTTTTTT.

The chain uses TRBV27 and TRBJ2-1; 10 nucleotides agree with TRBD2. The CDR3 runs to 17 residues. CDR1 MNHEY and CDR2 SMNVEV come from the germline V gene (reference sequence). V was clipped by 4 bases and J by 3 bases; unmatched bases: 9. CDR3 region: CASSSSITSGVYNEQFF. The CDR3, as DNA: TGTGCCAGCAGTTCCTCCATCACTAGCGGGGTCTACAATGAGCAGTTCTTC.

The chain uses TRBV19 and TRBJ2-5, with D possibly being TRBD1 or TRBD2 (6 bases each). The DNA end favors TRBJ2-7, so the J call may be wrong. CDR3 size: 15 residues. The germline gives CDR1 LNHDA, CDR2 SQIVND (reference sequence). The CDR3 region has the DNA TGTGCCAGTAGTGCCATGGGGGCGGGAAGCTACGAGCAGTACTTC. It codes for CASSAMGAGSYEQYF.

J is TRBJ2-3 and V is TRBV28; D is perhaps TRBD1 (5 bases). V lost 5 bases, J lost 3 bases, and 9 bases lay in between. The germline V gene encodes CDR1 MDHEN and CDR2 SYDVKM. The CDR3 totals 13 residues. The CDR3 sequence is CASSHQGTDTQYF. DNA of the CDR3: TGTGCCAGCAGTCACCAGGGTACAGATACGCAGTATTTT. Variable domain in full (rest from reference TRBV28 and TRBJ2-3): DVKVTQSSRYLVKRTGEKVFLECVQDMDHENMFWYRQDPGLGLRLIYFSYDVKMKEKGDIPEGYSVSREKKERFSLILESASTNQTSMYLCASSHQGTDTQYFGPGTRLTVL.

V and J are TRBV7-8 and TRBJ1-4, with D possibly being TRBD1 (5 bases). Trimming cost V 5 bases and J 8 bases, with 18 bases left between them. CDR1 and CDR2 from the germline V gene are SGHVS and FQNEAQ. The CDR3 consists of 15 residues. CDR3 bases: TGTGCCAGCAGCACTCCCCAAAGGGGCCGAGAAAAACTGTTTTTT. The encoded protein is CASSTPQRGREKLFF.

This chain uses TRBV5-1 with TRBJ1-6; a possible D gene is TRBD1 (6 bases). The V end lost 4 bases, the J end lost 8 bases, and 19 bases lay between the germline ends. Germline V gene data show CDR1 as SGHRS and CDR2 as YFSETQ. CDR3 size: 16 residues. Written as DNA, the CDR3 is TGCGCCAGCAGCGTATTAGGAGGGGACATTGATTCACCCCTCCACTTT. It is translated as CASSVLGGDIDSPLHF.

The chain recombines TRBV5-1 with TRBJ2-6; D call uncertain. Germline lookup yields CDR1 SGHRS and CDR2 YFSETQ. Trimming shortened V by 5 bases and J by 3 bases, and 15 bases separated the two germline ends. The CDR3 contains 16 residues. CDR3 nucleotides: TGCGCCAGCAGTCCTCGGAGTGGGCTTGGGGCCAACGTCCTGACTTTC. This gives the protein CASSPRSGLGANVLTF.

This chain joins TRBV30 and TRBJ2-7; perhaps TRBD1 as D (5 bases). The CDR3 spans 11 residues. V lost 0 bases to trimming and J lost 6 bases, with 6 bases between them. CDR1 and CDR2 (germline): GTSNPN, SVGIG (reference sequence). The CDR3 coding sequence is TGTGCCTGGAGTGTAGGGGCCGAGCAGTACTTC. This gives the protein CAWSVGAEQYF.

The rearrangement joins TRBV19 to TRBJ1-4; tentatively, D is TRBD1 (5 bases). V lost 8 bases, J lost 2 bases, and 12 bases lay in between. The CDR3 is 14 amino acids. The germline V gene has CDR1 LNHDA and CDR2 SQIVND (reference sequence). The CDR3 spells CASQSGGTNEKLFF. Written as DNA, the CDR3 is TGTGCCAGTCAATCCGGGGGTACTAATGAAAAACTGTTTTTT. Full variable domain (missing parts from reference TRBV19 and TRBJ1-4): DGGITQSPKYLFRKEGQNVTLSCEQNLNHDAMYWYRQDPGQGLRLIYYSQIVNDFQKGDIAEGYSVSREKKESFPLTVTSAQKNPTAFYLCASQSGGTNEKLFFGSGTQLSVL.

The sample holds one count of this clone. V gene TRBV18 combines with J gene TRBJ1-2; D unclear. CDR1 is KGHSH, CDR2 LQKENI, per germline. This CDR3 region has 15 residues. V was shortened by 0 bases and J by 3 bases, with 11 bases between the two germline ends. The CDR3 region has the DNA TGTGCCAGCTCACCACCTCGGACGGACCACTATGGCTACACCTTC. Translation gives CASSPPRTDHYGYTF.

This chain connects TRBV4-2 to TRBJ2-6; D is perhaps TRBD1 (5 bases). Between the trimmed V and J ends, which lost 3 bases and 0 bases, there was a span of 9 bases. Per germline, CDR1 LGHNA and CDR2 YNFKEQ. The CDR3 length is 16 residues. CDR3 DNA sequence: TGTGCCAGCAGCCACGTTACAGGCTCTGGGGCCAACGTCCTGACTTTC. Its protein product is CASSHVTGSGANVLTF.

In this sample, this clone turned up a few times. The chain carries TRBV10-2 and TRBJ2-2; 7 positions match TRBD2. The germline V gene encodes CDR1 WSHSY and CDR2 SAAADI. J was trimmed by 1 base and V by 8 bases; bases with no gene match: 10. The CDR3 is 16 amino acids. The DNA of the CDR3 is TGCGCCAGCGACCGGGGAGGGACGATGAACACCGGGGAGCTGTTTTTT. Protein sequence: CASDRGGTMNTGELFF.

The chain carries TRBV5-4 and TRBJ1-4; 7 nucleotides align to TRBD1. CDR1 and CDR2 (germline): SGHNT, YYREEE (reference sequence). The CDR3 runs 15 residues. J gave up 3 bases and V 4 bases, and 6 bases lay outside the gene matches. The CDR3 DNA follows: TGTGCCAGCAGCAGATCAGGGGGACCTAATGAAAAACTGTTTTTT. It yields the protein CASSRSGGPNEKLFF.

This chain links TRBV7-3 with TRBJ2-1; no clear D gene. V gave up 2 bases and J gave up 7 bases, with 21 bases separating them. The CDR3 runs to 17 residues. Germline V gene data show CDR1 as SGHTA and CDR2 as FQGTGA. The CDR3 protein is CASSLPGGQTTGNEQFF. For the CDR3, the DNA is TGTGCCAGCAGCTTACCCGGTGGGCAGACCACTGGGAATGAGCAGTTCTTC.

This chain connects TRBV28 to TRBJ2-3, with 10 bases fitting TRBD1. The CDR3 extends over 15 amino acids. With 6 bases clipped from V and 3 bases from J, the junction kept 6 bases outside the gene matches. CDR1 is MDHEN and CDR2 is SYDVKM in the germline V gene. The CDR3: CASRDPGQGTDTQYF. DNA for the CDR3: TGTGCCAGCAGGGACCCGGGACAGGGGACAGATACGCAGTATTTT.

This clone appeared a single time. This CDR3 is CASSSLGQQDEAFF. In nucleotides, the CDR3 is TGTGCCAGCAGCTCCCTGGGACAGCAAGATGAAGCTTTCTTT. The rearrangement uses TRBV7-2 and TRBJ1-1, with 7 bases identical to TRBD1. The germline V gene encodes CDR1 SGHTA and CDR2 FQGNSA. J lost 7 bases, V lost 4 bases, and 9 bases had no gene match. This CDR3 region has 14 residues.

V usage is TRBV2 and J usage is TRBJ2-5, with 12 bases matching TRBD2. V dropped 7 bases and J dropped 5; count of bases not matched to a gene: 2. CDR3 length equals 13 residues. Germline V CDR1 and CDR2: SNHLY, FYNNEI. The CDR3 here is CASKTSGGETQYF. Here the CDR3 DNA reads TGTGCCAGCAAGACTAGCGGGGGTGAGACCCAGTACTTC.

The chain uses TRBV19 and TRBJ2-3; 7 positions match TRBD2. The germline V gene encodes CDR1 LNHDA and CDR2 SQIVND (reference sequence). The ends lost 8 bases at V and 6 bases at J; junction bases unmatched: 11. The CDR3 covers 14 residues. CDR3 nucleotides: TGTGCCAGTGGGAGGACTATCGGGGGGGATACGCAGTATTTT. Translating it yields CASGRTIGGDTQYF.

The V call is TRBV19, the J call TRBJ2-1, with D possibly being TRBD1 (5 bases). Between the trimmed V and J ends, which lost 5 bases and 6 bases, there was a span of 14 bases. Germline V CDR1 and CDR2: LNHDA, SQIVND (reference sequence). CDR3 length equals 14 residues. For the CDR3, the DNA is TGTGCCAGTAGTGCGCCAGGTAGGGGCAATGAGCAGTTCTTC. It is translated as CASSAPGRGNEQFF.

The chain recombines TRBV7-2 with TRBJ1-3, with a tentative D call TRBD1 (5 bases). The CDR3 is 16 residues long. Germline V gene lookup returns CDR1 SGHTA and CDR2 FQGNSA. V was trimmed by 4 bases and J by 0 bases, leaving 13 bases between them. The CDR3 region has the DNA TGTGCCAGCAGCTCACCCCAGGGAAACTCTGGAAACACCATATATTTT. Protein: CASSSPQGNSGNTIYF.

The chain combines TRBV6-1 with TRBJ1-2; no clear D. CDR3 length: 14 amino acids. Germline assignment: CDR1 MNHNS and CDR2 SASEGT. V lost 6 bases and J lost 8, with 19 bases in between. CDR3 nucleotides: TGTGCCAGCAGGGATTTAGGGTTGGGAGTAGGCTACACCTTC. Protein sequence: CASRDLGLGVGYTF.